This T cell receptor (beta chain) appears in the sequencing data of a study of breast tumors, draining lymph nodes, adjacent tissues. TCRdb re-analysed the multiplex PCR reads in MiXCR, keeping a single row per CDR3 protein. This sample yields around 13,000 distinct CDR3 sequences, of which about three quarters are seen a single time; about 40% belongs to the top ten. Notes on this clonotype: Its target is not known.

Study-wide results and limits: That most tumor T cells come from lymph nodes remained unproven.

The V gene end was trimmed by 5 bases and the J gene end by 9 bases; junction bases not matched to a gene: 8. Germline assignment: CDR1 MDHEN and CDR2 SYDVKM. This CDR3 is 14 amino acids long. This receptor was obtained from a female donor with breast cancer. Some clones in this sample may be carry-over from other donors' samples. J is TRBJ2-7 and V is TRBV28; 12 nucleotides align to TRBD1. The sequencing sample was made of tumor-adjacent breast tissue. DNA for the CDR3: TGTGCCAGCAGTAGGGACAGGGGGCTCGGTGGGCAGTACTTC. Protein sequence: CASSRDRGLGGQYF.